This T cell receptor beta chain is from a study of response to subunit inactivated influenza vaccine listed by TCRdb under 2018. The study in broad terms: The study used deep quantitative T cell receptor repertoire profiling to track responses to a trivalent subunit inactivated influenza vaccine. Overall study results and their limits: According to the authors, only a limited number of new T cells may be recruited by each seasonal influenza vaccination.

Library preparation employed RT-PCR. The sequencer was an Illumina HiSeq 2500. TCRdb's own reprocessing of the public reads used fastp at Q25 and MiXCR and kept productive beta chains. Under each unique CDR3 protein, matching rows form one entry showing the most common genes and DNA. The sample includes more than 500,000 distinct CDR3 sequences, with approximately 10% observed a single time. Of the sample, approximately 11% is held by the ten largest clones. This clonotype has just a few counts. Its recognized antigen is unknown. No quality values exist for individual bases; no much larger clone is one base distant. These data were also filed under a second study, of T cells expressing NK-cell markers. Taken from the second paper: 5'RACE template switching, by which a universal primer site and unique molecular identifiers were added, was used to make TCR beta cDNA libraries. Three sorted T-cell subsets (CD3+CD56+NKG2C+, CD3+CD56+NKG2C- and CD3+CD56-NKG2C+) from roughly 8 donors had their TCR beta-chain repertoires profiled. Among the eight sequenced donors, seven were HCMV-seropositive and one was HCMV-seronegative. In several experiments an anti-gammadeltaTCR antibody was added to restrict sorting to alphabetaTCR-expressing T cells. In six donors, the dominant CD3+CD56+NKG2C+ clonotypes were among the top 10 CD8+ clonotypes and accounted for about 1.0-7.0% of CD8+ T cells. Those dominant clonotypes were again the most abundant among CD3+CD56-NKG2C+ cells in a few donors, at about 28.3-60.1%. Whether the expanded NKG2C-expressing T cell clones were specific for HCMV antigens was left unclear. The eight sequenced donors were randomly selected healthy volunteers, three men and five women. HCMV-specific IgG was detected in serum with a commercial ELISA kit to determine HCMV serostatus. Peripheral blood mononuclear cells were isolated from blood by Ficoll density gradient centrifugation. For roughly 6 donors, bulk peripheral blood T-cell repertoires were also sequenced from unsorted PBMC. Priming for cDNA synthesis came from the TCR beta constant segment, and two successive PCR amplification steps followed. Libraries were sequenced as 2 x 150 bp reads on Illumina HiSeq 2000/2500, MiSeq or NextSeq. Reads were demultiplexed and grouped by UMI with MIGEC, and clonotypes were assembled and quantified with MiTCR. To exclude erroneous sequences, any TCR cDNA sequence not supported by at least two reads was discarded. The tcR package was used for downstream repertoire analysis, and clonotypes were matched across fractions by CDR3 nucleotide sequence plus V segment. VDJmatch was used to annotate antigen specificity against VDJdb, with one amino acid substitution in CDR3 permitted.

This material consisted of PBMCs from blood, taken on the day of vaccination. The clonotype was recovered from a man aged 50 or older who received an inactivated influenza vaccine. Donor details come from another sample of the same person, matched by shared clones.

The nucleotide sequence reads as follows: TGTGCCAGCTCACCACCGGGACCTTCCTACGAGCAGTACTTC. It specifies CASSPPGPSYEQYF. In this chain, TRBV18 is recombined with TRBJ2-7; the D gene is perhaps TRBD1 or TRBD2, as each covers 5 bases. V lost 0 bases and J lost 1 base; the stretch between them is 7 bases long. The germline V gene sets CDR1 to KGHSH and CDR2 to LQKENI. The CDR3 goes from the cysteine to the phenylalanine over 14 residues. Here the CDR3 DNA is all that survives: 42 bases in frame from base 1.